The rows below give T cell receptor beta chains drawn from one sample of a study of control samples from healthy donors and cancer patients. The method was immunoSEQ multiplex PCR; TCRdb's version includes in-frame clones alone and lacks a portion of them. The table lists 120,000 to 150,000 clones, 91% of them singletons. Input material: blood. These receptor sequences come from a young man in good health. The CDR3 runs from the conserved cysteine through the conserved F or W. Each record gives: V gene, D gene, clone size, J gene, CDR3 protein, CDR3 DNA. D genes are given only for firm matches. Expanded clones get a size class; other rows say once, few or many, or leave the size out.

TRBV5-6	.	.	TRBJ1-2	CASSLEGLANYGYTF	TGTGCCAGCAGCTTGGAGGGCCTAGCTAACTATGGCTACACCTTC
TRBV24-1	.	.	TRBJ1-2	CATSDMSKNYGYTF	TGTGCCACCAGTGATATGTCCAAGAACTATGGCTACACCTTC
TRBV5-6	.	.	TRBJ2-1	CASSLGGARGSYNEQFF	TGTGCCAGCAGCTTGGGGGGGGCTCGAGGCTCCTACAATGAGCAGTTCTTC
TRBV9	TRBD1	.	TRBJ1-3	CASSDRGFGNTIYF	TGTGCCAGCAGCGACAGGGGTTTTGGAAACACCATATATTTT
TRBV2	TRBD1	.	TRBJ1-5	CASSERGGVQPQHF	TGTGCCAGCAGTGAGCGAGGGGGCGTTCAGCCCCAGCATTTT
TRBV6-5	.	.	TRBJ1-1	CASSPRGGFNTEAFF	TGTGCCAGCAGTCCAAGGGGTGGCTTCAACACTGAAGCTTTCTTT
TRBV27	TRBD2	.	TRBJ2-5	CASSFRTSGGGPFLETQYF	TGTGCCAGCAGTTTTCGGACTAGCGGGGGGGGCCCGTTCCTAGAGACCCAGTACTTC
TRBV27	.	once	TRBJ2-7	CASSLSAAYEQYF	TGTGCCAGCAGTTTATCGGCCGCCTACGAGCAGTACTTC
TRBV6-5	.	.	TRBJ2-3	CASSTLTSFTDTQYF	TGTGCCAGCAGTACGTTAACTAGCTTCACAGATACGCAGTATTTT
TRBV5-1	.	.	TRBJ2-3	CASSWDGTTQYF	TGCGCCAGCAGCTGGGACGGAACTACGCAGTATTTT
TRBV27	.	.	TRBJ2-7	CASSFTSEYEQYF	TGTGCCAGCAGTTTTACCTCGGAGTACGAGCAGTACTTC
TRBV6-5	.	.	TRBJ2-3	CASRSETDTQYF	TGTGCCAGCAGGAGCGAAACAGATACGCAGTATTTT
TRBV5-6	.	.	TRBJ2-7	CASSSIRGAYEQYF	TGTGCCAGCAGTTCAATTAGGGGGGCCTACGAGCAGTACTTC
TRBV24-1	.	once	TRBJ2-1	CATSDFADNEQFF	TGTGCCACCAGTGATTTTGCGGACAATGAGCAGTTCTTC
TRBV5-1	.	once	TRBJ1-4	CASSLDVATGEKLFF	TGCGCCAGCAGCTTGGACGTAGCAACAGGCGAAAAACTGTTTTTT
TRBV9	.	few	TRBJ2-7	CASSVDPHSYEQYF	TGTGCCAGCAGCGTAGATCCTCACTCCTACGAGCAGTACTTC
TRBV5-1	.	few	TRBJ1-2	CASSLGGLAFDGYTF	TGCGCCAGCAGCTTGGGGGGGTTAGCTTTCGATGGCTACACCTTC
TRBV27	.	few	TRBJ2-7	CASSLSPSYEQYF	TGTGCCAGCAGTTTATCCCCCTCCTACGAGCAGTACTTC
TRBV19	.	.	TRBJ1-4	CASSRDRLRARNEKLFF	TGTGCCAGTAGTAGGGACCGACTCAGGGCGCGTAATGAAAAACTGTTTTTT
TRBV29-1	.	.	TRBJ2-4	CSVLTRDSKNIQYF	TGCAGCGTCCTGACCAGGGATTCCAAAAACATTCAGTACTTC
TRBV21-1	.	.	TRBJ2-4	CASPGQILAKNIQYF	TGTGCCAGCCCCGGACAAATACTAGCCAAAAACATTCAGTACTTC
TRBV18	.	.	TRBJ1-6	CASSPSDNSPLHF	TGTGCCAGCTCACCGTCCGATAATTCACCCCTCCACTTT
TRBV7-2	TRBD2	.	TRBJ2-3	CASSFKSGGLYADTQYF	TGTGCCAGCAGCTTTAAGAGCGGGGGCCTTTACGCAGATACGCAGTATTTT
TRBV10-1	.	once	TRBJ2-1	CASSPGNEQFF	TGCGCCAGCAGTCCGGGGAATGAGCAGTTCTTC
TRBV20-1	.	.	TRBJ1-2	CSASPPGIYGYTF	TGCAGTGCTAGTCCCCCAGGAATCTATGGCTACACCTTC
TRBV7-2	.	.	TRBJ1-3	CASSLEQTLGNTIYF	TGTGCCAGCAGCTTAGAACAGACCTTAGGAAACACCATATATTTT
TRBV5-6	.	.	TRBJ1-1	CASSLDRWSTEAFF	TGTGCCAGCAGCTTGGACAGGTGGAGCACTGAAGCTTTCTTT
TRBV3-1/TRBV3-2	.	.	TRBJ2-7	CASSQVGYEQYF	TGTGCCAGCAGCCAAGTGGGCTACGAGCAGTACTTC
TRBV25-1	.	.	TRBJ1-3	CASSVGISGNTIYF	TGTGCCAGCAGTGTGGGGATCTCTGGAAACACCATATATTTT
TRBV3-1/TRBV3-2	TRBD2	.	TRBJ2-1	CASSQAPGLAPNEQFF	TGTGCCAGCAGCCAAGCACCGGGACTAGCCCCCAATGAGCAGTTCTTC
TRBV5-6	.	.	TRBJ2-1	CASSSQGYNEQFF	TGTGCCAGCAGCTCCCAGGGCTACAATGAGCAGTTCTTC
TRBV27	TRBD2	.	TRBJ2-3	CASSLRGSADTQYF	TGTGCCAGCAGTTTGCGGGGGAGCGCAGATACGCAGTATTTT
TRBV3-1/TRBV3-2	.	.	TRBJ2-3	CASSQGGPDTQYF	TGTGCCAGCAGCCAAGGGGGTCCAGATACGCAGTATTTT
TRBV28	.	once	TRBJ1-5	CASSLGAGPPREPQHF	TGTGCCAGCAGTTTAGGGGCAGGCCCGCCGAGGGAGCCCCAGCATTTT
TRBV7-9	.	.	TRBJ1-2	CASSPIGQRSIYGYTF	TGTGCCAGCAGCCCTATTGGACAGCGGTCCATCTATGGCTACACCTTC
TRBV6-1	TRBD1	.	TRBJ2-2	CASSDRRQGWGTGELFF	TGTGCCAGCAGTGACAGAAGACAGGGATGGGGCACCGGGGAGCTGTTTTTT
TRBV28	.	.	TRBJ1-2	CASSLSREGYTF	TGTGCCAGCAGTTTATCCAGGGAGGGCTACACCTTC